This T cell receptor (beta chain) is from a study of T cell responses to AZD1222 COVID-19 vaccine (dated by TCRdb to 2020 to 2023). For context, the study as a whole: A total of 233 trial participants underwent TCR sequencing, of whom some 210 received two doses of AZD1222 and about 25 received two doses of the MenACWY control vaccine. Trial participants were enrolled by age into subgroups of 18-55, 56-69 and 70-plus years, and around 140, 26 and 57 TCR-sequenced participants, respectively, were included in these subgroups.

The CDR3 regions of human TCRbeta chains were analyzed by immunosequencing. Per the original workflow: TCRs in the repertoires were compared against a reference library of SARS-CoV-2-specific TCRs that had been generated with the MIRA antigen-specificity platform. Breadth was defined as the fraction of unique TCRs that were SARS-CoV-2-associated. Depth was defined as the fraction of total T cells that were SARS-CoV-2-associated. Using the MIRA data, each spike-specific TCR was assigned both to the spike region to which the TCR was reactive and to a CD4 or CD8 class. Log10-transformed breadth and depth values were compared by one-way ANOVA with Sidak's multiple comparisons tests. This immuneACCESS table, as held by TCRdb, lists in-frame sequences with V and J called but not all clones. Of the missing ones, under half trace to an unresolved V gene in checked studies; the others have no known cause. Clone size and V and J calls were adopted from that table, with D and trimming inferred from the DNA. For this sample there are 65,000 to 80,000 clones; roughly 94% appear just once. The biggest ten clones account for around 7.1% of the sample.

As regards this clone: This clone's antigen is unknown. It has no much larger one-base neighbor in the sample; base qualities were not kept.

Looking up the germline V gene (reference sequence) yields CDR1 SEHNR and CDR2 FQNEAQ. The trim is 1 base for V and 3 bases for J, with a gap of 10 bases between the germline ends. Including cysteine and phenylalanine, the CDR3 has 15 amino acids. This entry keeps only the CDR3 DNA: 45 bases, framed from base 1. Study-wide conclusions, independent of this receptor: After two AZD1222 doses, both the breadth and the depth of spike-specific TCRs were significantly higher than at day 0 and than in MenACWY recipients. Epitopes outside the regions mutated in the B.1.351 and B.1.1.7 variants were reportedly recognized by nearly half of the unique spike-specific TCRs. Because no samples from the day 14 peak response were available, repertoires could be characterized only after the peak T cell response. Only 5 to 7 AZD1222 recipients were SARS-CoV-2 seropositive at baseline, limiting conclusions about previously exposed vaccinees. In the small 56-69-year group, the increase in depth fell short of significance, most likely because of low power. Participants were mostly white British and included more females than males, and it was suggested by the authors that clonal diversity may have been underestimated. The vaccine-associated CD4 TCRs covered the entire spike protein, and the dominant responses fell in regions 160-218 and 743-854.

The time point tag for this specimen amounts to: baseline before first vaccination. The meaning of the sample's treatment or condition label: meningococcal conjugate vaccine given as trial control. Vaccinee samples were obtained from the UK trials COV001 and COV002, which included a single-blind randomized controlled phase 2/3 trial of AZD1222 (ChAdOx1 nCoV-19) in healthy adults. Trial participant PBMC samples were collected at day 0 and day 28 after the second dose for TCRbeta chain sequencing. The material was peripheral blood, obtained on day 0 of MenACWY control vaccination. This TCR derives from an adult in good health. The chain uses TRBV7-9 and TRBJ2-1; no D gene can be assigned with confidence. In nucleotide form, the sequence is TGTGCCAGCAGCTTAGGACAAGTAAGCTACAATGAGCAGTTCTTC. Translated, this is CASSLGQVSYNEQFF.